This TCR beta chain was profiled in a study of cytomegalovirus exposure and HLA in healthy donors. Study-level findings and limits: A later analysis linked a missense variant in DCLRE1C to the trimming of TCR beta V and J genes.

Trimming at V came to 3 bases and at J to 7 bases, leaving 12 bases not matched to a gene. CDR3 size: 16 residues. Germline V gives CDR1 MNHEY, CDR2 SMNVEV (reference sequence). The PCR contained 60 Vbeta and 13 Jbeta primers. Methods used by the authors: A later analysis counted roughly 74 million unique TCR beta chains, around 10 million shared. TCRdb's table, derived via immunoSEQ multiplex PCR, lists solely in-frame clones and lacks some. V and J calls and clone size follow that table, whereas D and trimming were derived from the DNA. The sample yields about 150,000 clones, 79% seen once. Comments on this clone: The antigen remains undetermined.

The material sequenced was PBMCs. The source is a man aged 45-65 years in good health and CMV-seropositive. The chain joins TRBV27 to TRBJ2-1; 7 positions agree with TRBD1. The CDR3 is CASSFSESGGSNEQFF. The DNA of the CDR3 is TGTGCCAGCAGTTTCTCTGAGTCAGGGGGATCAAATGAGCAGTTCTTC.